The TCR beta chain described here comes from a study of OX40 agonist ivuxolimab in advanced cancers. Overall study findings and caveats: Expanded clones belonging to CD8+ T cells outnumbered, on average, those of CD4+.

This CDR3 spans 17 amino acids. The V and J ends lost 3 bases and 1 base, in that order; junction bases with no gene match: 5. CDR1 is MNHEY, CDR2 SMNVEV, per germline (reference sequence). A note on this clone: The antigen is unknown.

Profiling relied on immunoSEQ multiplex PCR, and the TCRdb table lists in-frame clones only, not all of them. There are more than 35,000 clones in the sample; roughly 82% occur only once, and 15% lies in the top ten. V is TRBV27 and J is TRBJ2-1; TRBD2 matches 11 bases. The source is an adult with an advanced solid tumor such as melanoma, head and neck, liver or kidney cancer. The source material was CD4+ or CD8+ T cells sorted from blood, sampled in a trial of the OX40 agonist ivuxolimab. CDR3 DNA sequence: TGTGCCAGCAGTTTCGGGCTAGCGGGAGGATCCTACAATGAGCAGTTCTTC. It yields the protein CASSFGLAGGSYNEQFF.